This T cell receptor (beta chain) was obtained from a study of T cell responses to AZD1222 COVID-19 vaccine. Findings and caveats of the study: It was only after the peak T cell response that any repertoires were sampled.

About this clone: The antigen remains undetermined.

Per the germline V gene, CDR1 is SGHDT and CDR2 is YYEEEE. CDR3 length equals 13 residues. The V end lost 4 bases, the J end lost 6 bases, and 14 bases lay between the germline ends. Using immunoSEQ multiplex PCR, the repertoire was profiled, and TCRdb retains in-frame clones only, with some absent. The data contain about 100,000 clones, about 89% of them singletons. The chain links TRBV5-6 to TRBJ2-7; D ambiguous. The clonotype comes from an adult who received the AZD1222 COVID-19 vaccine. Sequencing used peripheral blood, obtained 28 days after the second AZD1222 dose. The CDR3 here is CASSPVGLSEQYF. The CDR3 DNA is TGTGCCAGCAGCCCCGTGGGCCTCTCCGAGCAGTACTTC. The full variable domain, rest sourced from reference TRBV5-6 and TRBJ2-7, is DAGVTQSPTHLIKTRGQQVTLRCSPKSGHDTVSWYQQALGQGPQFIFQYYEEEERQRGNFPDRFSGHQFPNYSSELNVNALLLGDSALYLCASSPVGLSEQYFGPGTRLTVT.